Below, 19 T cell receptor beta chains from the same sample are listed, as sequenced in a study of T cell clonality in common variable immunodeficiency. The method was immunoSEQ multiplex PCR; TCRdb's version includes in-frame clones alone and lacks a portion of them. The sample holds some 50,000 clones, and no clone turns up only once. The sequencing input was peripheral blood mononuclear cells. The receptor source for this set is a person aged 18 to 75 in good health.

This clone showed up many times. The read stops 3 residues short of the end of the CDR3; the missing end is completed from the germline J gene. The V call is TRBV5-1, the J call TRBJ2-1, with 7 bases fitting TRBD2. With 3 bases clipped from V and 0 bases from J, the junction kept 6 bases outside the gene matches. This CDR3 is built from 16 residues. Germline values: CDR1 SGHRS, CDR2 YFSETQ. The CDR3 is CASSYSGSSSYNEQFF. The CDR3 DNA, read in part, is TGCGCCAGCAGCTATAGCGGGTCGAGCTCCTACAATGAG.

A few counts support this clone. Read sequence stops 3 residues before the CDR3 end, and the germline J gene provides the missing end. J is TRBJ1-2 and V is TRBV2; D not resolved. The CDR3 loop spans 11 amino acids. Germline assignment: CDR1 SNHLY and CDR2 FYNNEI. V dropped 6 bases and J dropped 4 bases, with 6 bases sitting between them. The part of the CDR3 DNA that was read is TGTGCCAGCAGCGACACCTATGGC. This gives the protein CASSDTYG. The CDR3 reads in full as CASSDTYGYTF.

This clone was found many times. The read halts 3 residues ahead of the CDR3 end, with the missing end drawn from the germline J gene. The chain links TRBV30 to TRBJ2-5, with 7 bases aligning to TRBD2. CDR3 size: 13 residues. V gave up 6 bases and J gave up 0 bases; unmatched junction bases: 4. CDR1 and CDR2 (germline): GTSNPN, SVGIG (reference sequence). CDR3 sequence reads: CACDSGYQETQYF. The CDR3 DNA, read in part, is TGTGCCTGTGATAGCGGGTACCAAGAGACC.

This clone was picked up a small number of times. CDR3: CAISGDRNYEQYF. CDR3 DNA, as far as it was read: TGTGCCATTAGCGGGGACAGAAACTACGAG. The chain uses TRBV10-3 and TRBJ2-7; possibly TRBD2 for D (8 bases). The CDR3 end is not reached by the read, which stops 3 residues before it; the germline J gene fills it in. Germline CDR1 ENHRY, CDR2 SYGVKD. The germline V and J ends were trimmed by 9 bases and 3 bases, with 15 bases remaining between them. The CDR3 extends over 13 amino acids.

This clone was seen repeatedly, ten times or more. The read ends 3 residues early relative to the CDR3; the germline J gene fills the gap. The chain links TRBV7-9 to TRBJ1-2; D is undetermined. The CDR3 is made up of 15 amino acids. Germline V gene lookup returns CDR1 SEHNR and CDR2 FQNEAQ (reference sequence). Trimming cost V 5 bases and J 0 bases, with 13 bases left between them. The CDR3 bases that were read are TGTGCCAGCAGCCCCCGGGTCAATCCTAACTATGGC. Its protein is CASSPRVNPNYG. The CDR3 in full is CASSPRVNPNYGYTF.

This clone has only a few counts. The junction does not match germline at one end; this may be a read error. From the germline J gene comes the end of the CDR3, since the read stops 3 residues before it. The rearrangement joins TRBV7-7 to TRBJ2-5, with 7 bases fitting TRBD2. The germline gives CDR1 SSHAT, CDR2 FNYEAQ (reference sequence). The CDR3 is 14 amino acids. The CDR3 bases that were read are TGTGCTAGCAGCTTCCCGACTAGCCGAGAGACC. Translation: CASSFPTSRET. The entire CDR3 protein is CASSFPTSRETQYF.

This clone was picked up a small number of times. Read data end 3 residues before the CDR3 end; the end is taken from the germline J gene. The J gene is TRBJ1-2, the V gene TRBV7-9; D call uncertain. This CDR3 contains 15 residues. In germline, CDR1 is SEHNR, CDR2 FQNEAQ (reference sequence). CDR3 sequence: CASSFGGRAYGDYTF. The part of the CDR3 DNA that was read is TGTGCCAGCAGCTTCGGCGGGAGGGCCTATGGTGAC.

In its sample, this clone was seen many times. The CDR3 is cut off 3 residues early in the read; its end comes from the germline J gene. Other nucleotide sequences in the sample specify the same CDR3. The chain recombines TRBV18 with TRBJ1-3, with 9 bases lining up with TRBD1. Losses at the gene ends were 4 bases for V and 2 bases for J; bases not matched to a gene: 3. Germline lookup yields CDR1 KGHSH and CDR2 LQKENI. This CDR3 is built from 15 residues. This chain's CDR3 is CASSRGQGPGNTIYF. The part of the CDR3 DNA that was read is TGTGCCAGCTCACGGGGACAGGGCCCTGGAAACACC. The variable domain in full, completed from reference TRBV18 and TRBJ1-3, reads NAGVMQNPRHLVRRRGQEARLRCSPMKGHSHVYWYRQLPEEGLKFMVYLQKENIIDESGMPKERFSAEFPKEGPSILRIQQVVRGDSAAYFCASSRGQGPGNTIYFGEGSWLTVV.

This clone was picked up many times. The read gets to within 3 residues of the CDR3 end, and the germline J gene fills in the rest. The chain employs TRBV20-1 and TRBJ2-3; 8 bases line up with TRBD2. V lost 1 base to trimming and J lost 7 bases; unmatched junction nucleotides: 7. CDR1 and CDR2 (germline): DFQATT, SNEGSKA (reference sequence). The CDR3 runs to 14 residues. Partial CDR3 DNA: TGCAGTGCTAGAGGGATAGCGGGGTGGTATACG. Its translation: CSARGIAGWYT. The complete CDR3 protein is CSARGIAGWYTQYF.

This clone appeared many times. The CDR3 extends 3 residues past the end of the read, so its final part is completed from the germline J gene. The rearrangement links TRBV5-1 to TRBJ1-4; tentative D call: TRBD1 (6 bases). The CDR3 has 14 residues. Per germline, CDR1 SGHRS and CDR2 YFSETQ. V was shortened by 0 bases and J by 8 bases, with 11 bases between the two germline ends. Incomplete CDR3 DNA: TGCGCCAGCAGCTTGGTGGGACAAGACGAAAAA. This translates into CASSLVGQDEK. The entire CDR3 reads CASSLVGQDEKLFF.

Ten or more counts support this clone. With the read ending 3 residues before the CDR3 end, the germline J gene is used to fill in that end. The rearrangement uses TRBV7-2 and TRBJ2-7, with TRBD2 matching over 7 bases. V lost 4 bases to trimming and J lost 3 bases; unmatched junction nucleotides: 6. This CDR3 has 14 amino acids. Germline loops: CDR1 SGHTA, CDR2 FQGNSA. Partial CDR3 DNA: TGTGCCAGCAGCTACTTGGGACTAAACTACGAG. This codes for CASSYLGLNYE. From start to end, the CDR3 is CASSYLGLNYEQYF.

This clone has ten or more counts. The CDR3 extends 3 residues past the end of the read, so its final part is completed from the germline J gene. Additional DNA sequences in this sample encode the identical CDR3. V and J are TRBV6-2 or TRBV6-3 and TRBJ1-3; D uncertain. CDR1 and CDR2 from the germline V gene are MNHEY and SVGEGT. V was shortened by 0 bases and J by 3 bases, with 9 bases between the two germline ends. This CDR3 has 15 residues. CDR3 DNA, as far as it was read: TGTGCCAGCAGTTACTCAGGCGGATTTGGAAACACC. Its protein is CASSYSGGFGNT. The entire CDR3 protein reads CASSYSGGFGNTIYF.

CDR3 sequence reads: CASNGQGFATDTYTF. CDR3 DNA, as far as it was read: TGTGCCAGCAACGGACAGGGGTTTGCCACAGATACC. The J gene is TRBJ1-2, the V gene TRBV7-2; 9 bases align to TRBD1. The DNA ends 3 residues before the CDR3 does, and the rest of the CDR3 is filled in from the germline J gene. Germline values: CDR1 SGHTA, CDR2 FQGNSA. The CDR3 length is 15 residues.

CDR3 region: CASNRPGGSEGEQFF. The part of the CDR3 DNA that was read is TGTGCCAGCAACCGCCCCGGCGGGAGTGAAGGTGAG. The rearrangement uses TRBV11-2 and TRBJ2-1; TRBD2 aligns across 7 bases. The sequenced fragment ends 3 residues before the CDR3 boundary, so the rest is inferred from the germline J gene. J gave up 9 bases and V 7 bases, and 15 bases lay outside the gene matches. The CDR3 contains 15 residues. The V gene's germline CDR1 is SGHAT and CDR2 FQNNGV.

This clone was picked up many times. The sequenced part of the CDR3 DNA is TGTGCCTGGAGTGACGGACTAGCGGGAGCTCGAGATACG. Encoded protein: CAWSDGLAGARDT. The entire CDR3 is CAWSDGLAGARDTQYF. The chain recombines TRBV30 with TRBJ2-3; 13 bases agree with TRBD2. From the germline J gene comes the end of the CDR3, since the read stops 3 residues before it. The CDR3 has 16 amino acids. Germline V CDR1 and CDR2: GTSNPN, SVGIG (reference sequence). J was trimmed by 5 bases and V by 1 base; bases with no gene match: 6.

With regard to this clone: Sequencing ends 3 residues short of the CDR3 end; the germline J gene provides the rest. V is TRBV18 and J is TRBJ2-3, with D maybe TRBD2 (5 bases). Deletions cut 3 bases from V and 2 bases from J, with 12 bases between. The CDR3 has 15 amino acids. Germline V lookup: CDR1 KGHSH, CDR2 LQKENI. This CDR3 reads CASSPHRGLTDTQYF. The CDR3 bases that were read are TGTGCCAGCTCACCCCATCGCGGGCTCACAGATACG.

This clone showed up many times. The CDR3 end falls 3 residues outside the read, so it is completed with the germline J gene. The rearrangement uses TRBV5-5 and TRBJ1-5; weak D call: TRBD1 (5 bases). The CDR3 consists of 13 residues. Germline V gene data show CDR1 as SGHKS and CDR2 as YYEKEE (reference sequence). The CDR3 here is CASSPRGRGPQHF. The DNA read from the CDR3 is TGTGCCAGCAGCCCCCGAGGGAGGGGTCCC.

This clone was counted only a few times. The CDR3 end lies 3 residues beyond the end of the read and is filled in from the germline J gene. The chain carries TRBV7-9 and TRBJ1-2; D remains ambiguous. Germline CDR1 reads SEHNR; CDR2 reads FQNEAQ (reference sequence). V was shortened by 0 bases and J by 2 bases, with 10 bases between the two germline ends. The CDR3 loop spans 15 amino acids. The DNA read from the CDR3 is TGTGCCAGCAGCTTAGCGGTCGCGGGGAACTATGGC. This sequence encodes CASSLAVAGNYG. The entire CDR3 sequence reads CASSLAVAGNYGYTF.

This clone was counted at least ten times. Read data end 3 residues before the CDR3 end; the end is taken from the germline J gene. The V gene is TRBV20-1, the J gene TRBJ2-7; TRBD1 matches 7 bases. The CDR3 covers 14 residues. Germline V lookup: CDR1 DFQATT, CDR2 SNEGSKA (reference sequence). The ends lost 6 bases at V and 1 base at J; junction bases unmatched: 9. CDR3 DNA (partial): TGCAGTGCCACCGACCCGGGACAGTCCTACGAG. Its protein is CSATDPGQSYE. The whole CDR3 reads CSATDPGQSYEQYF.